This note documents a single T cell receptor (beta chain) sequence. Its antigen is undetermined. The entry originates in a study of T cell responses to AZD1222 COVID-19 vaccine. Study-level background: Pooling covered second doses at about 4 or about 12 weeks.

Profiled with immunoSEQ multiplex PCR; TCRdb holds only in-frame clones, not every one. The sample records about 130,000 clones, around 86% being singletons. Study-level points and caveats: Baseline serostatus was positive in only a handful of AZD1222 recipients. In a largely white British group with more females than males, clonal diversity was possibly underestimated. Compared with day 0, the breadth and depth of the Spike-specific TCR repertoire rose significantly after two doses of AZD1222.

The V gene's germline CDR1 is SGHAT and CDR2 FQNNGV. CDR3 length: 16 residues. Trimming removed 5 bases from V and 2 bases from J, with 15 bases in between. The gene calls are TRBV11-2 and TRBJ1-4; possibly TRBD1 for D (6 bases). The receptor comes from an adult in good health. The source was peripheral blood, collected on day 0 of AZD1222 vaccination. The CDR3: CASSTMTGGTNEKLFF. CDR3 DNA sequence: TGTGCCAGCAGCACCATGACAGGAGGGACTAATGAAAAACTGTTTTTT.